This TCR beta chain stems from a study of CD8+ T cells in alopecia areata. As for the study in general: Twice daily, treated patients received 5 to 10 mg of oral tofacitinib. For 6 to 18 months, tofacitinib was taken, and 6 months off drug followed. General study points: The study found tofacitinib significantly decreased scalp clonality and expanded CD8+ clones among the top 100. Normal skin's resident alphabeta T cells are sequenced alongside lesional scalp T cells.

Extracted RNA was reverse transcribed into cDNA, the sequencing template. The assay was immunoSEQ multiplex PCR, and TCRdb's table has in-frame clones only and misses some. The data contain about 150,000 clones, about 51% of them seen just once; the ten biggest clones take up around 15%. This clone turned up a few times. Its antigen is unknown. Documented treatment: oral pan-JAK inhibitor, 5-10 mg twice daily. The V and J ends lost 7 bases and 7 bases respectively, with 8 bases between them. The CDR3 covers 11 residues. CDR1 SGHAT and CDR2 FQNNGV come from the germline V gene. The receptor's source is a human donor with alopecia areata. V is TRBV11-2 and J is TRBJ1-3; D unresolved. The sequencing used CD8+ T cells sorted from blood, collected at week 4, from a patient treated with tofacitinib. CDR3 residues: CASNGRNTIYF. For the CDR3, the DNA is TGTGCCAGCAACGGGCGGAACACCATATATTTT. The full variable domain, with the rest looked up from reference TRBV11-2 and TRBJ1-3, is EAGVAQSPRYKIIEKRQSVAFWCNPISGHATLYWYQQILGQGPKLLIQFQNNGVVDDSQLPKDRFSAERLKGVDSTLKIQPAKLEDSAVYLCASNGRNTIYFGEGSWLTVV.